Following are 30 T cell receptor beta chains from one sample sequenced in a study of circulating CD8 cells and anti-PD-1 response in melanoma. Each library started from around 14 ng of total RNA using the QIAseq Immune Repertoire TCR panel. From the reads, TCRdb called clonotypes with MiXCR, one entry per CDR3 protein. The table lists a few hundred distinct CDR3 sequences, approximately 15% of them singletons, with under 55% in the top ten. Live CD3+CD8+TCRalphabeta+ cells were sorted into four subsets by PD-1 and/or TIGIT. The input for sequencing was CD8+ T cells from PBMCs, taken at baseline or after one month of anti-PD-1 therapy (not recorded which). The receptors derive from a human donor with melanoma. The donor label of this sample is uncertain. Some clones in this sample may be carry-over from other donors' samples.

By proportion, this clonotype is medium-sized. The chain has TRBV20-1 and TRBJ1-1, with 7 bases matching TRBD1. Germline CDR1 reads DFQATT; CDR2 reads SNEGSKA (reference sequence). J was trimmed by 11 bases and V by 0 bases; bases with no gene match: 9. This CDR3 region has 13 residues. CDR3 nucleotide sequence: TGCAGTGCTAGAGAACGGACAGGCGTGGAGGCTTTCTTT. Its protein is CSARERTGVEAFF.

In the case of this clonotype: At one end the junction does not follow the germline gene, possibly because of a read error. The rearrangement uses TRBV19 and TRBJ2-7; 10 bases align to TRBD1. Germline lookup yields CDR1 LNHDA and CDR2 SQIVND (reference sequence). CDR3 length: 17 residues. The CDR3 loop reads CASSGFTGTGATYERYF. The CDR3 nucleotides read TGTGCCAGTAGTGGATTTACGGGGACAGGGGCAACCTACGAGCGGTACTTC. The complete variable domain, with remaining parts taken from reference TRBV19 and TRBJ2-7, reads DGGITQSPKYLFRKEGQNVTLSCEQNLNHDAMYWYRQDPGQGLRLIYYSQIVNDFQKGDIAEGYSVSREKKESFPLTVTSAQKNPTAFYLCASSGFTGTGATYERYFGPGTRLTVT.

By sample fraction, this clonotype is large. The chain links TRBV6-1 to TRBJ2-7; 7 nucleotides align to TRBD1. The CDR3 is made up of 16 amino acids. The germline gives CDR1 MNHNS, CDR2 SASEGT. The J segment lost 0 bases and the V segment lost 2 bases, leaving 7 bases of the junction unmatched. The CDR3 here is CASSESMGDSSYEQYF. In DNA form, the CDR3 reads TGTGCCAGCAGTGAATCCATGGGGGACAGCTCCTACGAGCAGTACTTC.

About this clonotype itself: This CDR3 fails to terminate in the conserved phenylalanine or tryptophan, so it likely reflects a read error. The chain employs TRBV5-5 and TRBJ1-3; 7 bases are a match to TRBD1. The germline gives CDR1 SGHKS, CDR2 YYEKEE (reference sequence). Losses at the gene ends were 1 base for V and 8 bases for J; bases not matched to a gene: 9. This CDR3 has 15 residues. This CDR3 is CASSLYTGAVDTIYL. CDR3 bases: TGTGCCAGCAGCTTGTATACAGGGGCGGTGGACACCATATATCTT.

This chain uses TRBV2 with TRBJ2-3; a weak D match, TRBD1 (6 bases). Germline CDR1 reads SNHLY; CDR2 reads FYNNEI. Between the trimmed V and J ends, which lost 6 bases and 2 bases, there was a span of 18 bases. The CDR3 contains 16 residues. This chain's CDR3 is CASSRDTHKFTDTQYF. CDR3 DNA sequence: TGTGCCAGCAGCCGGGACACCCATAAATTCACAGATACGCAGTATTTT.

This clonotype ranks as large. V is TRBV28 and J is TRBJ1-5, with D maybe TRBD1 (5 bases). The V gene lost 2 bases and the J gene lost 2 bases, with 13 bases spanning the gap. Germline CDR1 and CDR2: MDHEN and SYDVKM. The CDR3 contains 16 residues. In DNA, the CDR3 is TGTGCCAGCAGTTTAGGGGGACGGGCGGGCAATCAGCCCCAGCATTTT. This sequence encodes CASSLGGRAGNQPQHF.

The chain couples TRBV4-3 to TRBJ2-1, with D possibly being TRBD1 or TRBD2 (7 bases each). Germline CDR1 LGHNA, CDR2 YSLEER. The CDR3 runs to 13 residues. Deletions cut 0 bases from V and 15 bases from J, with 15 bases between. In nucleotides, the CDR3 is TGCGCCAGCAGCCAAGAAAGCGGGACAGCCCCGTTCTTC. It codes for CASSQESGTAPFF.

CDR3 nucleotides: TGTGCCAGCAGCGACAGCCTCTACAATGAGCAGTTCTTC. Translation: CASSDSLYNEQFF. V is TRBV9 and J is TRBJ2-1; D unresolved. This CDR3 spans 13 amino acids. Trimming took 3 bases from V and 3 from J, leaving 7 bases between them. Germline V gene data show CDR1 as SGDLS and CDR2 as YYNGEE.

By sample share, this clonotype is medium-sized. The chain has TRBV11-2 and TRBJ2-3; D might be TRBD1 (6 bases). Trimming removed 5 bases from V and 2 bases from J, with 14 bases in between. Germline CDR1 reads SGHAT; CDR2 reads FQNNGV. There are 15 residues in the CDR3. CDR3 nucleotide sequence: TGTGCCAGCAGCCACAATTCAGGGGCCACAGATACGCAGTATTTT. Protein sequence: CASSHNSGATDTQYF.

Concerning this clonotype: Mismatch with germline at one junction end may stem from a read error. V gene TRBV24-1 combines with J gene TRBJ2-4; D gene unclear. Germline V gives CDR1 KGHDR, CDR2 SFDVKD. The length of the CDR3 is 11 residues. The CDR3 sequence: CATKRPGPEQF. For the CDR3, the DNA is TGTGCCACCAAACGCCCGGGCCCCGAGCAATTC.

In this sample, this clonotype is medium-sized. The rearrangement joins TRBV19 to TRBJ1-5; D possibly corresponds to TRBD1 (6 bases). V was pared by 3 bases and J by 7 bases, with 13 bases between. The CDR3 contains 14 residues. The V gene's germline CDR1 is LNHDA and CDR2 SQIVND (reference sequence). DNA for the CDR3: TGTGCCAGTAGTATGTTATCCAGGGGCCAGCCCCAGCATTTT. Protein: CASSMLSRGQPQHF.

In DNA form, the CDR3 reads TGTGCCAGCAGCGTAGGGCCCGGTTACGAGCAGTACTTC. It yields the protein CASSVGPGYEQYF. The V call is TRBV9, the J call TRBJ2-7; D is unclear. V was cut by 0 bases and J by 4 bases, with 8 bases left in between. The length of the CDR3 is 13 residues. Looked up from germline, CDR1 is SGDLS and CDR2 is YYNGEE.

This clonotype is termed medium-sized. In DNA, the CDR3 is TGTGCCAGTAGTGCGGGACCCTACAATGAGCAGTTCTTC. Its translation: CASSAGPYNEQFF. The chain has TRBV19 and TRBJ2-1, with D tentatively TRBD2 (6 bases). Germline CDR1 is LNHDA and CDR2 is SQIVND (reference sequence). With 5 bases removed from V and 2 bases from J, the gap between germline ends came to 7 bases. The CDR3 covers 13 residues. The full variable domain, with the rest looked up from reference TRBV19 and TRBJ2-1, is DGGITQSPKYLFRKEGQNVTLSCEQNLNHDAMYWYRQDPGQGLRLIYYSQIVNDFQKGDIAEGYSVSREKKESFPLTVTSAQKNPTAFYLCASSAGPYNEQFFGPGTRLTVL.

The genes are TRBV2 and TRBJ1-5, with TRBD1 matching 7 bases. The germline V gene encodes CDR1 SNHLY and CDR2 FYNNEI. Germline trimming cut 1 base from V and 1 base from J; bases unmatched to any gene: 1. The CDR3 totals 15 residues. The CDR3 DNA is TGTGCCAGCAGTGAAGTCAGGGGGAGCAATCAGCCCCAGCATTTT. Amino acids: CASSEVRGSNQPQHF.

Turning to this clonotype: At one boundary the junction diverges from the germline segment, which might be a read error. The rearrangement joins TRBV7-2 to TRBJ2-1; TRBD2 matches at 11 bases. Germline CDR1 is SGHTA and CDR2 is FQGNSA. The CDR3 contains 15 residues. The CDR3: CASSSTSGRDLEQFF. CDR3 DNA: TGTGCCAGCAGCTCTACTAGCGGGAGAGATCTTGAGCAATTCTTC. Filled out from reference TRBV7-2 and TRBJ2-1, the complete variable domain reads GAGVSQSPSNKVTEKGKDVELRCDPISGHTALYWYRQSLGQGLEFLIYFQGNSAPDKSGLPSDRFSAERTGGSVSTLTIQRTQQEDSAVYLCASSSTSGRDLEQFFGPGTRLTVL.

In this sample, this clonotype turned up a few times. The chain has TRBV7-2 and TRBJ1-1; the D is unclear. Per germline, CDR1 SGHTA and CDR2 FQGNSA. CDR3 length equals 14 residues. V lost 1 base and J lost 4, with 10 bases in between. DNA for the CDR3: TGTGCCAGCAGCTTAGAGGGCTTAGGCACTGAAGCTTTCTTT. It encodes CASSLEGLGTEAFF. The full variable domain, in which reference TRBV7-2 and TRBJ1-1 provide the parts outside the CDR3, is GAGVSQSPSNKVTEKGKDVELRCDPISGHTALYWYRQSLGQGLEFLIYFQGNSAPDKSGLPSDRFSAERTGGSVSTLTIQRTQQEDSAVYLCASSLEGLGTEAFFGQGTRLTVV.

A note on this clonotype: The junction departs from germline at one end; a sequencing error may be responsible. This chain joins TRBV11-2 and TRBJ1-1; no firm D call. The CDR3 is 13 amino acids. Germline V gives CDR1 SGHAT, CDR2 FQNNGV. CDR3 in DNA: TGTGCCAGCAGCCCCGGGCCGAACACTGAAGCTTGCTTT. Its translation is CASSPGPNTEACF.

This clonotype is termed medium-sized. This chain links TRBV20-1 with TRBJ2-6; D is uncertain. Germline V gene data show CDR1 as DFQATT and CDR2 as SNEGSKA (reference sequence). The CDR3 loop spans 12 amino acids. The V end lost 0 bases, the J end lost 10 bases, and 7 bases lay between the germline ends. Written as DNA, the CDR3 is TGCAGTGCTAGAGATCCTAGGAACGTCCTGACTTTC. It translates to CSARDPRNVLTF.

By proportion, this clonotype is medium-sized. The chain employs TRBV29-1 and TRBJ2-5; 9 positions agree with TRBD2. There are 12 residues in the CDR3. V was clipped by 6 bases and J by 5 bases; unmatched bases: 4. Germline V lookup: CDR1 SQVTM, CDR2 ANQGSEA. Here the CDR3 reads CSVRGGSETQYF. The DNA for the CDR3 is TGCAGCGTGCGGGGGGGGAGCGAGACCCAGTACTTC.

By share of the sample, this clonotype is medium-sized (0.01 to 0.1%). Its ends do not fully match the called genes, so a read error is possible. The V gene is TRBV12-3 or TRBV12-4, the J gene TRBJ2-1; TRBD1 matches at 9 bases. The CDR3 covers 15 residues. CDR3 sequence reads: CASSPGQGDINEQIF. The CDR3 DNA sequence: TGTGCCAGCAGTCCGGGACAGGGTGACATCAATGAGCAGATCTTC.

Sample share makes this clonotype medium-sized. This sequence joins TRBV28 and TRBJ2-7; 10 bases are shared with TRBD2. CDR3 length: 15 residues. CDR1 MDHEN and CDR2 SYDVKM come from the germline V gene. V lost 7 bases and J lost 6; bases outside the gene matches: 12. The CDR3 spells CASIPGTSESSEQYF. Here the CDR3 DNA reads TGTGCCAGCATCCCCGGGACTAGCGAGTCGAGCGAGCAGTACTTC.

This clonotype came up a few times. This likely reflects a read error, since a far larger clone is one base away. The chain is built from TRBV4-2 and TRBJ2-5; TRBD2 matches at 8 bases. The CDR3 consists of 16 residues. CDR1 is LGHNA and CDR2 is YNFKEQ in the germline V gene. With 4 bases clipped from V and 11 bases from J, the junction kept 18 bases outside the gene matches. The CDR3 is CASSPKAGEPTHEQYF. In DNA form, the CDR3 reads TGTGCCAGCAGCCCCAAAGCGGGGGAGCCTACCCATGAGCAGTACTTC.

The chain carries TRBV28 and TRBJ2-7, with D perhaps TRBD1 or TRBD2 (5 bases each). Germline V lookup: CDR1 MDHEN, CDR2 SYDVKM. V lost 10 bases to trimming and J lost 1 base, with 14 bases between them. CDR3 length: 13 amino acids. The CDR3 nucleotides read TGTGCCATCGGTCGGGGCCTTTCCTACGAGCAGTACTTC. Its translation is CAIGRGLSYEQYF.

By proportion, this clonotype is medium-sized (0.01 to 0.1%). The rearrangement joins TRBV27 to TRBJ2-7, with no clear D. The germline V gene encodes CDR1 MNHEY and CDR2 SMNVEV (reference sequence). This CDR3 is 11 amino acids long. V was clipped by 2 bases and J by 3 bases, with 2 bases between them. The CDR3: CASSLIYEQYF. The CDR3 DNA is TGTGCCAGCAGTTTAATCTACGAGCAGTACTTC.

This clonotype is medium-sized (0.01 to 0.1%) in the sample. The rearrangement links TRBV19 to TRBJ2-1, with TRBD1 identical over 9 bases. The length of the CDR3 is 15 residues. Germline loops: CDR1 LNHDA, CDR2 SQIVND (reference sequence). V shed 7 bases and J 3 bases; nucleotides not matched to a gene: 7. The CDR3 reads CASNLGQGFYNEQFF. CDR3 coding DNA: TGTGCCAGTAATCTGGGACAGGGATTCTACAATGAGCAGTTCTTC.

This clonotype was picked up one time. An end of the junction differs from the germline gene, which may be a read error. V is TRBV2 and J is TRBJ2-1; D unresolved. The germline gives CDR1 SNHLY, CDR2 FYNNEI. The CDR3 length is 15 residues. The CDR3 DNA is TGTGCCAGCAGTGAAACGGCGAGCCCCTACAGTGAGCAGTTCTTC. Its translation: CASSETASPYSEQFF.

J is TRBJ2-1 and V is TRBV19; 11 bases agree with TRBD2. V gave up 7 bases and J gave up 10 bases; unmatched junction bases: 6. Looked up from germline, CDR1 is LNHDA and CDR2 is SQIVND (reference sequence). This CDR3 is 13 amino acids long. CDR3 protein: CASTLGLAAEQFF. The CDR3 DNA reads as TGTGCCAGTACCTTGGGACTAGCGGCCGAGCAGTTCTTC.

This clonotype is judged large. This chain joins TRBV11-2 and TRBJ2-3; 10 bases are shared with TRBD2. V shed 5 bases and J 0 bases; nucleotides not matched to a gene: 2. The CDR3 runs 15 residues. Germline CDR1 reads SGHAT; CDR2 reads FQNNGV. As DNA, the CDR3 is TGTGCCAGCAGCCGGACTAGCGGTAGCACAGATACGCAGTATTTT. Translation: CASSRTSGSTDTQYF.

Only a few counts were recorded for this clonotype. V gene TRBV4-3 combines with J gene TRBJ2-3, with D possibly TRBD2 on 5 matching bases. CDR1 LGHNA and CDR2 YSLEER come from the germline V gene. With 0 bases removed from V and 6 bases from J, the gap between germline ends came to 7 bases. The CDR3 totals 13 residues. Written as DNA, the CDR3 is TGCGCCAGCAGCCAAGACCCGGGGGATACGCAGTATTTT. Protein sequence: CASSQDPGDTQYF.

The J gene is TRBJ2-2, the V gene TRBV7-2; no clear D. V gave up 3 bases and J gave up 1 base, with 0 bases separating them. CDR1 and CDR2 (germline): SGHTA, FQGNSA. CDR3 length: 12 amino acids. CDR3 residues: CASSLNTGELFF. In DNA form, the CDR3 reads TGTGCCAGCAGCTTGAACACCGGGGAGCTGTTTTTT.